This TCR beta chain was retrieved from a study of T cells in Graves' hyperthyroidism and ophthalmopathy. On the study more broadly: Once the initial diagnosis was made, peripheral blood was obtained before any treatment. The study's findings and limits: Appearing also in blood were most of the thyroid clonotypes expanded above 0.001.

Ophthalmopathy patients all had a Clinical Activity Score of at least 3, a NOSPECS grade of at least 4 and disease under 3 months old. The PBMCs were sourced from fresh peripheral blood (less than 11 ml). The CDR3 contains 13 residues. V lost 4 bases and J lost 5, with 13 bases in between. Per the germline V gene, CDR1 is SGHTS and CDR2 is YDEGEE. This clonotype has ten or more counts. Its antigen is as yet unknown. Researchers amplified the TCR beta CDR3 regions from RNA transcripts. TCR CDR3 regions were first amplified by RT-PCR with HTBI primers. In TCRdb, the multiplex PCR reads were re-called with MiXCR into one record per CDR3 protein. The data contain more than 350,000 distinct CDR3 sequences, around 15% of them seen just once; the ten biggest clones take up less than 20%.

Sequenced: blood. This sequence joins TRBV5-8 and TRBJ2-7; tentatively, D is TRBD1 or TRBD2 (5 bases each). The sequence was collected from a woman in her twenties or thirties with Graves' ophthalmopathy. DNA for the CDR3: TGTGCCAGCAGCGGGGGTCCCATGGACGAGCAGTACTTC. Its translation: CASSGGPMDEQYF.